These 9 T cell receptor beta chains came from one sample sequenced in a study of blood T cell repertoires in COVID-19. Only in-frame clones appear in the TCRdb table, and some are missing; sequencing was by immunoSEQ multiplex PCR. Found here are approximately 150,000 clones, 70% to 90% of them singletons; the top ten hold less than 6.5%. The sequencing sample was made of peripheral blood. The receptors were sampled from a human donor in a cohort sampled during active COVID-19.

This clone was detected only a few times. The CDR3 nucleotides read TGTGCCAGTAGCACACAGGTAGGCAATCAGCCCCAGCATTTT. Translated: CASSTQVGNQPQHF. The rearrangement uses TRBV19 and TRBJ1-5; possibly TRBD1 for D (5 bases). From germline, CDR1 is LNHDA and CDR2 SQIVND (reference sequence). V shed 6 bases and J shed 2 bases, with 11 bases lying between them. The CDR3 consists of 14 residues.

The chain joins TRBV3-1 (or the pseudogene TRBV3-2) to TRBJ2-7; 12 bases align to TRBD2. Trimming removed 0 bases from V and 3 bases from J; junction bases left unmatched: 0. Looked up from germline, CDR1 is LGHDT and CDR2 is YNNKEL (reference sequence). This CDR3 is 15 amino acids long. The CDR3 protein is CASSQELAGGYEQYF. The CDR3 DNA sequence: TGTGCCAGCAGCCAAGAACTAGCGGGAGGCTACGAGCAGTACTTC.

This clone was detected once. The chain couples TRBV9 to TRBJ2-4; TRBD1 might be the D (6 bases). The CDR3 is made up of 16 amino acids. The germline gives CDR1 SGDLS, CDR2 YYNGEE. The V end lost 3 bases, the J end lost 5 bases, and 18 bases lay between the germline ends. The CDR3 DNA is TGTGCCAGCAGCGGAGCTAAACAGGGTATTCAAAACATTCAGTACTTC. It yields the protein CASSGAKQGIQNIQYF. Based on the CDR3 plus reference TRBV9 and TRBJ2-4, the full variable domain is DSGVTQTPKHLITATGQRVTLRCSPRSGDLSVYWYQQSLDQGLQFLIQYYNGEERAKGNILERFSAQQFPDLHSELNLSSLELGDSALYFCASSGAKQGIQNIQYFGAGTRLSVL.

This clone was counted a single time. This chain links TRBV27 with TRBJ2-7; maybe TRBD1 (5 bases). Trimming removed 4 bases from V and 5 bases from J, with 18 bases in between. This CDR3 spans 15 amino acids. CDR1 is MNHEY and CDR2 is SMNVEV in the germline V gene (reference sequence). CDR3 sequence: CASSSYSGYRHEQYF. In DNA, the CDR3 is TGTGCCAGCAGTTCTTATTCAGGGTATCGTCACGAGCAGTACTTC.

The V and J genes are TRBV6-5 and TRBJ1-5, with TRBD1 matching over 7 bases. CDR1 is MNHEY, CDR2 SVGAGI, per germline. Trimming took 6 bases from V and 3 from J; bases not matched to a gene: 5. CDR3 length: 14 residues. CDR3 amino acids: CASSPTGFNQPQHF. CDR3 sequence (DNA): TGTGCCAGCAGCCCGACAGGGTTCAATCAGCCCCAGCATTTT.

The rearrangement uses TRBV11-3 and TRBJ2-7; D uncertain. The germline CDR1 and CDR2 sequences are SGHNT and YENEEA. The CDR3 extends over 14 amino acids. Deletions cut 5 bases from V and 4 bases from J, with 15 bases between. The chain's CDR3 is CASSPKPREYEQYF. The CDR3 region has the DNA TGTGCCAGCAGCCCTAAGCCCCGAGAGTACGAGCAGTACTTC.

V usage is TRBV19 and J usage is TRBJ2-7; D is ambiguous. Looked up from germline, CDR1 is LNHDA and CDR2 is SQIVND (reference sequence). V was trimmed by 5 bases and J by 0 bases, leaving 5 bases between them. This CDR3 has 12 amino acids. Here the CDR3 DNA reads TGTGCCAGTAGTGCCAGCTCCTACGAGCAGTACTTC. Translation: CASSASSYEQYF.

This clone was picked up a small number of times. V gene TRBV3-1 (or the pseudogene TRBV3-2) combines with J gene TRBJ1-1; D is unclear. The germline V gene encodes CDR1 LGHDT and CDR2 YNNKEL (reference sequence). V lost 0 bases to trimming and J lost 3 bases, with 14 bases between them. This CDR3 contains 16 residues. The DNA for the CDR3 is TGTGCCAGCAGCCAAGATCGGTACTTTGGTGACACTGAAGCTTTCTTT. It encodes CASSQDRYFGDTEAFF.

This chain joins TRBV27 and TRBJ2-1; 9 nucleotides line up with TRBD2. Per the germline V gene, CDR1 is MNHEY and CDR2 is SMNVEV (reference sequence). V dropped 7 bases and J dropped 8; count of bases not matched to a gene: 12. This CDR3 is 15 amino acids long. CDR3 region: CASNHGGGAGYEQFF. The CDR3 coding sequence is TGTGCCAGCAATCACGGCGGGGGGGCCGGGTATGAGCAGTTCTTC.